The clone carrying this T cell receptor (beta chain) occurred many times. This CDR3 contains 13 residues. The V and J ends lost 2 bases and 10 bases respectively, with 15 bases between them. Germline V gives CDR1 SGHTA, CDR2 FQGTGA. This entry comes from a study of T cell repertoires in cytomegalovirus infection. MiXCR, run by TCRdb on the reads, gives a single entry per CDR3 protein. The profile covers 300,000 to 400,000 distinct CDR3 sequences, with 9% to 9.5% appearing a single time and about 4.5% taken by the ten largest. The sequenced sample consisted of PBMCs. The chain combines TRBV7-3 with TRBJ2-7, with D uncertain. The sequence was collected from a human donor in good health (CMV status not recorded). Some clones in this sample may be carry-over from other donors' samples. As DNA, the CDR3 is TGTGCCAGCAGCTTAGACCGTGGGAAGCTCCAGTACTTC. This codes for CASSLDRGKLQYF.